Sequencing of this T cell receptor (beta chain) was carried out in a study of patients and donors after allogeneic stem cell transplantation. TCRdb ran MiXCR on the RT-PCR reads and lists one entry per CDR3 protein. The sample yields 98,000 or so distinct CDR3 sequences, over 30% seen once. Only a few counts were recorded for this clonotype. CDR3 length: 14 residues. V trimming: 4 bases; J trimming: 0 bases; junction bases outside the gene matches: 2. Germline V gives CDR1 SGHRS, CDR2 YFSETQ. The V gene is TRBV5-1, the J gene TRBJ2-5, with 8 bases lining up with TRBD1. The receptor's source is a human donor who was either an allogeneic HSCT recipient or a stem cell or donor lymphocyte infusion donor (not recorded which). It is not recorded whose cells these are; they may come from a transplant donor. The sample comprised blood, either unsorted or a sorted T cell fraction (not recorded which). The DNA for the CDR3 is TGCGCCAGCAGCCGGGACAGGTACCAAGAGACCCAGTACTTC. This codes for CASSRDRYQETQYF.